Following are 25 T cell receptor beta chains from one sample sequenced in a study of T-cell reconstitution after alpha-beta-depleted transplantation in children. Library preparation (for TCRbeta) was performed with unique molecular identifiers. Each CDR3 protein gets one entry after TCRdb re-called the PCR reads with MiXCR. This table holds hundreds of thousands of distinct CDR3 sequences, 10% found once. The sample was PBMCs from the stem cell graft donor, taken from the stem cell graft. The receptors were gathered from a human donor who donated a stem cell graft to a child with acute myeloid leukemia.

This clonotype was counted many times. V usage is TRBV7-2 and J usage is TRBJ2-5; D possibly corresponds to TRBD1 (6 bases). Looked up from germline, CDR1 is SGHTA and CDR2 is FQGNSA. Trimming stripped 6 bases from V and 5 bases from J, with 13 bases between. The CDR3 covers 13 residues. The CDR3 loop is CASSYRDLETQYF. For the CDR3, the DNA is TGTGCCAGCAGTTACAGGGATTTGGAGACCCAGTACTTC.

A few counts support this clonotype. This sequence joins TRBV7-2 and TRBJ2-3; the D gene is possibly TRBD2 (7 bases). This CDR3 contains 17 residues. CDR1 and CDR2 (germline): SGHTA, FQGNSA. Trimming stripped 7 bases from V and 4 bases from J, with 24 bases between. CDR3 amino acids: CASNPTRGGSWSDTQYF. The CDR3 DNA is TGTGCCAGCAACCCAACGAGGGGGGGGTCTTGGTCAGATACGCAGTATTTT.

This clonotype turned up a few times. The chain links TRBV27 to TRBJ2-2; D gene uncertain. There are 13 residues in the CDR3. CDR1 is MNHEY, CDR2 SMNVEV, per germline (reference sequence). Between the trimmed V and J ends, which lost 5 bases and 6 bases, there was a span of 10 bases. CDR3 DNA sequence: TGTGCCAGCAGTCTCAGTTCGCCCGGGGAGCTGTTTTTT. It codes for CASSLSSPGELFF.

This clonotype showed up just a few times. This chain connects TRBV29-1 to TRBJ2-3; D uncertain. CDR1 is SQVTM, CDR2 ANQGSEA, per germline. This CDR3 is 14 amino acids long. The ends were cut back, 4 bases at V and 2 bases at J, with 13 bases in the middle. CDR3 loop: CSVAELGFTDTQYF. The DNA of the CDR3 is TGCAGCGTTGCGGAGTTGGGATTCACAGATACGCAGTATTTT.

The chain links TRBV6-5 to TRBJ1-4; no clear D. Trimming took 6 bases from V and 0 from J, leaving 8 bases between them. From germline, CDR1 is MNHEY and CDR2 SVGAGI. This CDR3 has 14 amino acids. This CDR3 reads CASRYGATNEKLFF. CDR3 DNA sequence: TGTGCCAGCAGATACGGAGCAACTAATGAAAAACTGTTTTTT.

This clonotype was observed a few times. The DNA of the CDR3 is TGTGCCAGCAGCCAAGCCGGACAGGAGATTAACTATGGCTACACCTTC. Protein: CASSQAGQEINYGYTF. The rearrangement joins TRBV14 to TRBJ1-2, with TRBD1 matching 7 bases. The CDR3 spans 16 residues. With 1 base clipped from V and 1 base from J, the junction kept 6 bases outside the gene matches. Germline loops: CDR1 SGHDN, CDR2 FVKESK.

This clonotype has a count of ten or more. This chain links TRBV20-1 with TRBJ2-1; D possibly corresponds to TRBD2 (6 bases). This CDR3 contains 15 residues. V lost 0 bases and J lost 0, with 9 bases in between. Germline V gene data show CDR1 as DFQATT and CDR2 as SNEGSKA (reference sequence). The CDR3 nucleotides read TGCAGTGCTAGAGACGAGGGAGGCTCCTACAATGAGCAGTTCTTC. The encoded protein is CSARDEGGSYNEQFF.

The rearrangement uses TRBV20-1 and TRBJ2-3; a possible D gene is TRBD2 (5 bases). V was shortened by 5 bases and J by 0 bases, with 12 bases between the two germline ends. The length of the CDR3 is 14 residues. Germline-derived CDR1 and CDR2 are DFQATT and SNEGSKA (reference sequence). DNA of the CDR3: TGCAGTGCTCAGACGGGGTTTAGCACAGATACGCAGTATTTT. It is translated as CSAQTGFSTDTQYF.

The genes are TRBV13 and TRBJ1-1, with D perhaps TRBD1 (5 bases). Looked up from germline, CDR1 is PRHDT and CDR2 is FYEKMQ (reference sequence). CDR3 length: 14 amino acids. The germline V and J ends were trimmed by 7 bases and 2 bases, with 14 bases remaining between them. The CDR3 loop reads CASILGAENTEAFF. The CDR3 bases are TGTGCCAGCATCCTAGGGGCAGAAAACACTGAAGCTTTCTTT.

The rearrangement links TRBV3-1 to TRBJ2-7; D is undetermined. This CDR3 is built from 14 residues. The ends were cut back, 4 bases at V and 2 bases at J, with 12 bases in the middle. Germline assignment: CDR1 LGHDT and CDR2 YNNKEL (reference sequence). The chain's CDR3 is CASSLHPMAYEQYF. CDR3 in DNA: TGTGCCAGCAGCCTCCACCCTATGGCCTACGAGCAGTACTTC.

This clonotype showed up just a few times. The CDR3 nucleotides are TGTGCCATCTTAGCACAAGAGACCCAGTACTTC. Protein sequence: CAILAQETQYF. The rearrangement links TRBV6-1 to TRBJ2-5, with D unclear. V was cut by 10 bases and J by 2 bases, with 8 bases left in between. The CDR3 sequence is 11 residues long. Germline CDR1 is MNHNS and CDR2 is SASEGT.

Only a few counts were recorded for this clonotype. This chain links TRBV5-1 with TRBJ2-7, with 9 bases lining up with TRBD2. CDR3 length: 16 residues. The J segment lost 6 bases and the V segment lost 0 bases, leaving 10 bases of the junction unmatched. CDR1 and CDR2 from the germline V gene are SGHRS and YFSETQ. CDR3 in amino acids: CASSLASSSGTREQYF. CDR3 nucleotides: TGCGCCAGCAGCTTGGCCAGTTCTAGCGGGACCCGCGAGCAGTACTTC.

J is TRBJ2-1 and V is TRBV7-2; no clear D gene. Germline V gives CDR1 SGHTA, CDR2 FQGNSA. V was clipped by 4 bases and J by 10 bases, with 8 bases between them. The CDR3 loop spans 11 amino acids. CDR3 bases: TGTGCCAGCAGCTACACGTTAGAGCAGTTCTTC. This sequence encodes CASSYTLEQFF.

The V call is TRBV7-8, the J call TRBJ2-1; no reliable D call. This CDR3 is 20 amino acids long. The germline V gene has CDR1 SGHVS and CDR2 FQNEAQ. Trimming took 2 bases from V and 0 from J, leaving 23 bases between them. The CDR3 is CASSLNGETLIRSSYNEQFF. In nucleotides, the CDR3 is TGTGCCAGCAGCTTAAATGGCGAGACTCTTATTCGCAGCTCCTACAATGAGCAGTTCTTC.

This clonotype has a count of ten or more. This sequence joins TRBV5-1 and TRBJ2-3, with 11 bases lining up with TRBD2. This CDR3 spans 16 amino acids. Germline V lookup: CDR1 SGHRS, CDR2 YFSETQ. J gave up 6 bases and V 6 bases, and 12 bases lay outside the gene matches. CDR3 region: CASTTRASGRMDTQYF. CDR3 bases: TGCGCCAGCACCACTCGGGCTAGCGGGAGGATGGATACGCAGTATTTT.

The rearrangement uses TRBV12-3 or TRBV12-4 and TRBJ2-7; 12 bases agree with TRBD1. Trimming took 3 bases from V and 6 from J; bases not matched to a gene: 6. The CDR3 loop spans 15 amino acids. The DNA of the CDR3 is TGTGCCAGCAGTTTGGGCGGGACAGGGGGCAGCGAGCAGTACTTC. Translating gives CASSLGGTGGSEQYF.

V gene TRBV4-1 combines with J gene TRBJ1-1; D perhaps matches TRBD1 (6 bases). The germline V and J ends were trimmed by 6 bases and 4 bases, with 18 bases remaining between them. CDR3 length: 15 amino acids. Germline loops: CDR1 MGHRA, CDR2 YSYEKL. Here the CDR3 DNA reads TGCGCCAGCAGGGCCCAACAGGGCTGGGGCACTGAAGCTTTCTTT. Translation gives CASRAQQGWGTEAFF.

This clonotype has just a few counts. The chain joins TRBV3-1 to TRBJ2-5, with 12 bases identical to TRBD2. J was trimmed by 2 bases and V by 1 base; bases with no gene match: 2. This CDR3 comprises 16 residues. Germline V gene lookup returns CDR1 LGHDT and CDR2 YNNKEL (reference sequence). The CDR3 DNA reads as TGTGCCAGCAGCCAAGCGACTAGCGGGAGTCAAGAGACCCAGTACTTC. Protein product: CASSQATSGSQETQYF.

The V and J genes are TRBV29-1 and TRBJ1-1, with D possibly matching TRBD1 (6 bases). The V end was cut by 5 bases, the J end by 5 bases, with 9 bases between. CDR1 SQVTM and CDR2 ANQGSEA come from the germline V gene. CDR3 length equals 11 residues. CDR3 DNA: TGCAGCGTTCCCGACAGGACTGAAGCTTTCTTT. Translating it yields CSVPDRTEAFF.

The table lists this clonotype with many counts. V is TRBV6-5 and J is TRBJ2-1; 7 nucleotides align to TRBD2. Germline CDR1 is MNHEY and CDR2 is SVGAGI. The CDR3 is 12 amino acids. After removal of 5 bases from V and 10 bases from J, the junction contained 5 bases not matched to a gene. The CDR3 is CASSQRGGEQFF. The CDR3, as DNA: TGTGCCAGCAGTCAACGGGGAGGGGAGCAGTTCTTC.

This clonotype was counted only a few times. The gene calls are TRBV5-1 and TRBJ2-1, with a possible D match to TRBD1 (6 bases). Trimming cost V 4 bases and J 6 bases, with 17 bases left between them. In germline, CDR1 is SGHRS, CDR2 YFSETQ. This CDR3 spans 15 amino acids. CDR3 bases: TGCGCCAGCAGCACCCGGGACACGTCCCGCAATGAGCAGTTCTTC. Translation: CASSTRDTSRNEQFF.

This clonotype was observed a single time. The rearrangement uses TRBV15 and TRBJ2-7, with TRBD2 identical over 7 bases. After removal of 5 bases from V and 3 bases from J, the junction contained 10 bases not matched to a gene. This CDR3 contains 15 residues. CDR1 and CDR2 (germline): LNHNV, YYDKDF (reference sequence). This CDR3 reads CATSRSTSVLYEQYF. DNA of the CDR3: TGTGCCACCAGCCGATCAACTAGCGTCCTCTACGAGCAGTACTTC.

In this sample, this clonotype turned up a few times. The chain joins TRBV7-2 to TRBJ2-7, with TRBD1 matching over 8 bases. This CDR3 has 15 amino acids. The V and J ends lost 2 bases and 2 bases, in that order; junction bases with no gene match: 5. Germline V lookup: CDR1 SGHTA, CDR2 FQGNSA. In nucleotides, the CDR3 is TGTGCCAGCAGCTTACCAGACAGGGGTGCCTACGAGCAGTACTTC. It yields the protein CASSLPDRGAYEQYF. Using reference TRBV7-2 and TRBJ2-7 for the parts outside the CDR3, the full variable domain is GAGVSQSPSNKVTEKGKDVELRCDPISGHTALYWYRQSLGQGLEFLIYFQGNSAPDKSGLPSDRFSAERTGGSVSTLTIQRTQQEDSAVYLCASSLPDRGAYEQYFGPGTRLTVT.

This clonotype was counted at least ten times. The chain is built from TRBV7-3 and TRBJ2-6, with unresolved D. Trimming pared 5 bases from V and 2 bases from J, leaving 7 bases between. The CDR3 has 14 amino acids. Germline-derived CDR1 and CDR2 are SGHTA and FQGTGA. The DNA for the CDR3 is TGTGCCAGCAGCGCAGATCCTGGGGCCAACGTCCTGACTTTC. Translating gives CASSADPGANVLTF.

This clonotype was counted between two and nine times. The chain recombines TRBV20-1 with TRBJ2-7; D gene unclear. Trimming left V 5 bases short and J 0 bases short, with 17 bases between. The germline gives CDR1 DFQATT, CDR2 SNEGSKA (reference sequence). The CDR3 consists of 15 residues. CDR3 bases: TGCAGTGCTGAAGTCGGCGGAAAAAGCTCCTACGAGCAGTACTTC. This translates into CSAEVGGKSSYEQYF.